This T cell receptor beta chain was identified during a study of T cells in Graves' hyperthyroidism and ophthalmopathy. Patients with ophthalmopathy all had a Clinical Activity Score of at least 3, a NOSPECS grade of at least 4 and duration under 3 months. Patients were excluded for uncontrolled infection, other autoimmune disease, pregnancy or lactation. Concerning this clonotype: Its antigen is not known.

Study-wide results and limits: Before onset, by a median of about six months, the model predicted ophthalmopathy.

It was RNA transcripts that yielded the amplified TCR beta CDR3 regions. When the TCR CDR3 underwent first-round RT-PCR, the HTBI primer set was used. TCRdb re-called the multiplex PCR reads with MiXCR, one entry per CDR3 protein. The table includes around 600,000 distinct CDR3 sequences, over 12% detected once. V shed 10 bases and J 3 bases; nucleotides not matched to a gene: 10. The CDR3 spans 16 residues. Germline loops: CDR1 MDHEN, CDR2 SYDVKM. V gene TRBV28 combines with J gene TRBJ2-3; 13 nucleotides line up with TRBD2. The specimen sequenced was blood. This receptor was taken from a woman aged 18-29 years with Graves' ophthalmopathy. The CDR3 reads CATSAGLAGETDTQYF. The CDR3 DNA sequence: TGTGCCACCTCAGCCGGACTAGCGGGAGAGACAGATACGCAGTATTTT.